This TCR beta chain is from a study of blood T cell repertoires in COVID-19. The wider study: COVID-19 samples, acute and convalescent, were from the United States, Italy and Spain. PBMCs, B-cell-depleted T cells, or T cells provided the cDNA or gDNA that made up the material.

Original processing methods: Reference gene primer amplification gave nucleated cell count estimates. This table comes from immunoSEQ multiplex PCR, and its TCRdb copy is limited to in-frame clones, with some not included. The V and J calls and clone size are taken from that table; D and trimming were inferred from the DNA. The sample lists roughly 160,000 clones, more than 75% occurring once. The V gene's germline CDR1 is SGHRS and CDR2 YFSETQ. Trimming cost V 0 bases and J 7 bases, with 14 bases left between them. CDR3 size: 15 residues. Seattle patients were enrolled during active infection and followed longitudinally.

This TCR was sampled from a woman aged 45 to 65 with COVID-19, enrolled during active disease. The chain combines TRBV5-1 with TRBJ2-1; D not certain. Sequencing was carried out using peripheral blood. The CDR3: CASSLALTLPNEQFF. DNA of the CDR3: TGCGCCAGCAGCTTGGCCCTGACTCTACCGAATGAGCAGTTCTTC.